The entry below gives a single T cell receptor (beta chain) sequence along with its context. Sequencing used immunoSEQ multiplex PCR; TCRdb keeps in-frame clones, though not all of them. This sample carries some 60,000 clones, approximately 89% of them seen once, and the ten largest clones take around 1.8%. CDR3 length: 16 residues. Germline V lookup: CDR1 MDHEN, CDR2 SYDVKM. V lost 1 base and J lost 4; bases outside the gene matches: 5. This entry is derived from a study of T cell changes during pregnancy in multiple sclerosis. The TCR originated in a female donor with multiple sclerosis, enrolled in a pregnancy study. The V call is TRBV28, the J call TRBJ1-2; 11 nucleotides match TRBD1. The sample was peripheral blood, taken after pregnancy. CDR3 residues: CASSLYRTGGVYGYTF. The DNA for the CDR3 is TGTGCCAGCAGTTTATATAGGACAGGGGGCGTCTATGGCTACACCTTC.